The present entry profiles one T cell receptor beta chain with its context. The ends were cut back, 5 bases at V and 0 bases at J, with 10 bases in the middle. The CDR3 has 13 residues. Germline V gene lookup returns CDR1 GTSNPN and CDR2 SVGIG (reference sequence). The data stem from a study of cytomegalovirus exposure and HLA in healthy donors. PCR involved 60 Vbeta and 13 Jbeta primers. This table comes from immunoSEQ multiplex PCR, and its TCRdb copy is limited to in-frame clones, with some not included. The sample holds more than 95,000 clones, around 75% seen once. This receptor was obtained from a man aged 30 to 45 in good health and CMV-seropositive. The V gene is TRBV30, the J gene TRBJ1-1; D is unresolved. The material sequenced was PBMCs. The CDR3 coding sequence is TGTGCCTGGGCTTTACATTTGAACACTGAAGCTTTCTTT. Its translation: CAWALHLNTEAFF.